This entry features one T cell receptor (beta chain) sequence. Assay used: immunoSEQ multiplex PCR; TCRdb lists only in-frame clones, some missing. The sample consists of 20,000 or so clones, roughly 85% of them appearing once. The entry originates in a study of T cell changes during pregnancy in multiple sclerosis. CDR1 SEHNR and CDR2 FQNEAQ come from the germline V gene (reference sequence). There are 14 residues in the CDR3. Trimming took 6 bases from V and 2 from J, leaving 11 bases between them. This sequence joins TRBV7-9 and TRBJ2-1, with a tentative D call TRBD1 (6 bases). The origin of this receptor is a female donor in good health, enrolled as a control in a pregnancy study. This sample comprised CD8+ T cells from peripheral blood mononuclear cells, obtained in the third trimester of pregnancy. CDR3 DNA: TGTGCCAGCAGTCCACAGGGACCCTACAATGAGCAGTTCTTC. This translates into CASSPQGPYNEQFF.